These 19 T cell receptor beta chains were all obtained from the same sample, sequenced in a study of cytomegalovirus exposure and HLA in healthy donors. TCRdb keeps only in-frame clones here, not all; method: immunoSEQ multiplex PCR. The sample holds 90,000 to 130,000 clones, about 94% seen once. The sample was PBMCs. The receptor source for this set is a woman between 18 and 29 years old in good health and CMV-seronegative.

V gene TRBV5-5 combines with J gene TRBJ2-7; perhaps TRBD1 as D (6 bases). This CDR3 comprises 13 residues. V dropped 4 bases and J dropped 2 bases, with 10 bases sitting between them. Germline V lookup: CDR1 SGHKS, CDR2 YYEKEE (reference sequence). The CDR3: CASSDEGAYEQYF. Here the CDR3 DNA reads TGTGCCAGCAGCGACGAGGGGGCCTACGAGCAGTACTTC.

The rearrangement joins TRBV5-1 to TRBJ2-3; 13 positions agree with TRBD2. V trimming: 4 bases; J trimming: 2 bases; junction bases outside the gene matches: 10. CDR1 is SGHRS and CDR2 is YFSETQ in the germline V gene. The CDR3 extends over 18 amino acids. Here the CDR3 reads CASSTYRTSGGPTDTQYF. CDR3 in DNA: TGCGCCAGCAGCACCTATCGGACTAGCGGGGGCCCCACAGATACGCAGTATTTT.

This clone was recorded only once. The chain couples TRBV6-1 to TRBJ1-6; the D gene is possibly TRBD1 (5 bases). With 3 bases removed from V and 1 base from J, the gap between germline ends came to 16 bases. CDR1 MNHNS and CDR2 SASEGT come from the germline V gene. The CDR3 has 18 amino acids. Here the CDR3 reads CASSDVGGATSYNSPLHF. The CDR3 DNA reads as TGTGCCAGCAGTGATGTTGGAGGGGCGACATCCTATAATTCACCCCTCCACTTT.

This chain connects TRBV5-1 to TRBJ1-2; 10 positions agree with TRBD1. Germline loops: CDR1 SGHRS, CDR2 YFSETQ. V was clipped by 4 bases and J by 6 bases; unmatched bases: 15. There are 17 residues in the CDR3. The CDR3 bases are TGCGCCAGCAGCGCCGGGACAGGGGTAAACGACTTGGATGGCTACACCTTC. This sequence encodes CASSAGTGVNDLDGYTF.

This clone was found once. The chain employs TRBV2 and TRBJ1-1, with 8 bases fitting TRBD1. CDR1 and CDR2 from the germline V gene are SNHLY and FYNNEI. The V and J ends lost 6 bases and 6 bases, in that order; junction bases with no gene match: 6. This CDR3 is built from 13 residues. The CDR3 loop reads CASRLQGVAEAFF. The CDR3 bases are TGTGCCAGCAGACTACAGGGGGTGGCTGAAGCTTTCTTT.

The chain couples TRBV7-9 to TRBJ1-2; TRBD1 aligns across 8 bases. Germline values: CDR1 SEHNR, CDR2 FQNEAQ (reference sequence). CDR3 size: 15 residues. Germline trimming cut 1 base from V and 2 bases from J; bases unmatched to any gene: 3. The CDR3 loop is CASSLVTGANYGYTF. Here the CDR3 DNA reads TGTGCCAGCAGCTTAGTGACAGGGGCAAACTATGGCTACACCTTC. Combining the CDR3 with reference TRBV7-9 and TRBJ1-2 gives the whole variable domain DTGVSQNPRHKITKRGQNVTFRCDPISEHNRLYWYRQTLGQGPEFLTYFQNEAQLEKSRLLSDRFSAERPKGSFSTLEIQRTEQGDSAMYLCASSLVTGANYGYTFGSGTRLTVV.

This chain uses TRBV4-2 with TRBJ2-2; D is possibly TRBD2 (6 bases). Trimming pared 4 bases from V and 0 bases from J, leaving 12 bases between. Germline lookup yields CDR1 LGHNA and CDR2 YNFKEQ. The CDR3 covers 16 residues. CDR3 sequence (DNA): TGTGCCAGCAGCCCCAAGGGACTTACGAACACCGGGGAGCTGTTTTTT. Protein product: CASSPKGLTNTGELFF.

This sequence joins TRBV14 and TRBJ2-2; 9 nucleotides align to TRBD1. The junction had 4 bases not matched to a gene; V was cut back by 1 base and J by 7 bases. CDR1 is SGHDN and CDR2 is FVKESK in the germline V gene. This CDR3 region has 15 residues. For the CDR3, the DNA is TGTGCCAGCAGCCAAGCTACAGGGGGCTTCGGGGAGCTGTTTTTT. This codes for CASSQATGGFGELFF.

The CDR3 sequence: CASSSGQGALEQYF. The CDR3 DNA is TGTGCCAGCAGCTCGGGACAGGGGGCCCTCGAGCAGTACTTC. The chain has TRBV7-9 and TRBJ2-7; 12 bases agree with TRBD1. The germline V gene has CDR1 SEHNR and CDR2 FQNEAQ (reference sequence). This CDR3 has 14 residues. V shed 4 bases and J 6 bases; nucleotides not matched to a gene: 4.

The chain employs TRBV7-9 and TRBJ2-7; TRBD2 aligns across 8 bases. Unmatched junction bases numbered 3, after V lost 4 bases and J lost 4 bases. Germline assignment: CDR1 SEHNR and CDR2 FQNEAQ (reference sequence). CDR3 length: 13 residues. CDR3 region: CASSWAGGYEQYF. Here the CDR3 DNA reads TGTGCCAGCAGCTGGGCGGGGGGATACGAGCAGTACTTC. The full variable domain, with the rest looked up from reference TRBV7-9 and TRBJ2-7, is DTGVSQNPRHKITKRGQNVTFRCDPISEHNRLYWYRQTLGQGPEFLTYFQNEAQLEKSRLLSDRFSAERPKGSFSTLEIQRTEQGDSAMYLCASSWAGGYEQYFGPGTRLTVT.

The V and J genes are TRBV2 and TRBJ1-5, with 12 bases identical to TRBD1. J was trimmed by 3 bases and V by 6 bases; bases with no gene match: 6. The CDR3 covers 16 residues. Germline values: CDR1 SNHLY, CDR2 FYNNEI. DNA for the CDR3: TGTGCCAGCAGATCCGGGACAGGGGGCTACAATCAGCCCCAGCATTTT. Amino acids: CASRSGTGGYNQPQHF.

The genes are TRBV7-2 and TRBJ1-6; D is uncertain. V dropped 3 bases and J dropped 7 bases, with 10 bases sitting between them. There are 14 residues in the CDR3. Germline values: CDR1 SGHTA, CDR2 FQGNSA. The chain's CDR3 is CASSFIKRNSPLHF. CDR3 DNA: TGTGCCAGCAGCTTTATTAAGCGAAATTCACCCCTCCACTTT.

The table lists this clone with a count of one. The V and J genes are TRBV28 and TRBJ2-1, with D possibly matching TRBD2 (5 bases). The CDR3 is made up of 14 amino acids. Germline values: CDR1 MDHEN, CDR2 SYDVKM. The ends were cut back, 5 bases at V and 3 bases at J, with 11 bases in the middle. For the CDR3, the DNA is TGTGCCAGCAGTCCACCTGGGAGCTACAATGAGCAGTTCTTC. It specifies CASSPPGSYNEQFF.

V gene TRBV7-8 combines with J gene TRBJ2-2, with a possible D match to TRBD2 (6 bases). The V gene's germline CDR1 is SGHVS and CDR2 FQNEAQ. Trimming removed 2 bases from V and 5 bases from J, with 12 bases in between. This CDR3 is 15 amino acids long. The CDR3 loop is CASSLLIAETGELFF. The CDR3 DNA sequence: TGTGCCAGCAGCTTACTAATAGCGGAGACCGGGGAGCTGTTTTTT.

The V gene is TRBV5-1, the J gene TRBJ1-1; D uncertain. Germline values: CDR1 SGHRS, CDR2 YFSETQ. This CDR3 contains 14 residues. V was trimmed by 4 bases and J by 5 bases, leaving 15 bases between them. This CDR3 reads CASSGGGRSTEAFF. The CDR3 DNA follows: TGCGCCAGCAGCGGTGGTGGGAGGAGTACTGAAGCTTTCTTT.

The CDR3 protein is CASTEQGHYNEQFF. The CDR3 DNA follows: TGTGCCAGCACGGAACAGGGTCATTACAATGAGCAGTTCTTC. The V gene is TRBV27, the J gene TRBJ2-1, with D tentatively TRBD1 (6 bases). CDR1 is MNHEY and CDR2 is SMNVEV in the germline V gene (reference sequence). V was clipped by 7 bases and J by 4 bases, with 14 bases between them. The CDR3 is 14 amino acids.

The chain links TRBV5-6 to TRBJ2-3, with 15 bases that match TRBD2. This CDR3 is built from 15 residues. The germline V gene encodes CDR1 SGHDT and CDR2 YYEEEE. The V and J ends lost 3 bases and 8 bases, in that order; junction bases with no gene match: 4. Written as DNA, the CDR3 is TGTGCCAGCAGCTGGACTAGCGGGGGGGCAGGTACGCAGTATTTT. Translation: CASSWTSGGAGTQYF.

The CDR3: CASSQDPGDSRYEQYF. The CDR3, as DNA: TGCGCCAGCAGCCAAGACCCGGGGGACAGCCGATACGAGCAGTACTTC. This chain uses TRBV4-3 with TRBJ2-7; D perhaps matches TRBD1 (7 bases). This CDR3 spans 16 amino acids. V dropped 0 bases and J dropped 4 bases, with 16 bases sitting between them. Germline V gene data show CDR1 as LGHNA and CDR2 as YSLEER.

V is TRBV7-2 and J is TRBJ2-7; TRBD2 aligns across 10 bases. Trimming took 5 bases from V and 6 from J; bases not matched to a gene: 10. Germline CDR1 is SGHTA and CDR2 is FQGNSA. The CDR3 spans 15 residues. The CDR3 is CASSTEAGGLREQYF. The CDR3 DNA sequence: TGTGCCAGCAGCACCGAAGCGGGGGGGCTTCGCGAGCAGTACTTC.